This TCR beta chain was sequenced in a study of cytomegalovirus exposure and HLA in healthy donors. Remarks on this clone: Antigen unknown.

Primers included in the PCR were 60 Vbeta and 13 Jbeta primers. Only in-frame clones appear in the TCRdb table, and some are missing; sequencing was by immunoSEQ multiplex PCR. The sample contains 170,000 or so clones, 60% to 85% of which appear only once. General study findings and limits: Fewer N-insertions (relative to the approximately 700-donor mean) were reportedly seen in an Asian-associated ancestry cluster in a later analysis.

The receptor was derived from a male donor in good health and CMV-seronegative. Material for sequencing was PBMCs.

The CDR3 sequence is CASSRGAGGFDQPQHF. In nucleotides, the CDR3 is TGTGCCAGTAGTCGAGGGGCAGGGGGCTTCGATCAGCCCCAGCATTTT. The chain joins TRBV19 to TRBJ1-5; 8 bases align to TRBD1. Germline assignment: CDR1 LNHDA and CDR2 SQIVND (reference sequence). V lost 5 bases to trimming and J lost 5 bases; unmatched junction nucleotides: 11. The CDR3 is made up of 16 amino acids. The variable domain in full, with the rest retrieved from reference TRBV19 and TRBJ1-5, is DGGITQSPKYLFRKEGQNVTLSCEQNLNHDAMYWYRQDPGQGLRLIYYSQIVNDFQKGDIAEGYSVSREKKESFPLTVTSAQKNPTAFYLCASSRGAGGFDQPQHFGDGTRLSIL.